One sample yielded the 10 T cell receptor beta chains listed below, sequenced in a study of PD-1 blockade in classical Hodgkin lymphoma. Relapse after autologous stem cell transplantation occurred in every patient, and brentuximab vedotin exposure varied. TCRdb's table, derived via immunoSEQ multiplex PCR, lists solely in-frame clones and lacks some. The sample holds nearly 100,000 clones, around 80% seen once. Sequenced here: peripheral blood mononuclear cells (PBMCs), sampled at baseline. The receptors here all came from a human donor with classical Hodgkin lymphoma.

The V and J genes are TRBV11-2 and TRBJ2-1; 7 nucleotides match TRBD2. Germline-derived CDR1 and CDR2 are SGHAT and FQNNGV. This CDR3 has 13 amino acids. Germline trimming cut 3 bases from V and 7 bases from J; bases unmatched to any gene: 3. This CDR3 is CASSLYSGNEQFF. CDR3 nucleotide sequence: TGTGCCAGCAGCTTGTATAGCGGGAATGAGCAGTTCTTC.

The J gene is TRBJ1-1, the V gene TRBV6-6; possibly TRBD1 for D (6 bases). CDR1 is MNHNY, CDR2 SVGAGI, per germline (reference sequence). The CDR3 length is 14 residues. V lost 6 bases and J 5 bases, leaving 16 bases between the germline ends. The CDR3 spells CASRPYRENTEAFF. In nucleotides, the CDR3 is TGTGCCAGCAGACCATACAGGGAGAATACTGAAGCTTTCTTT.

The V call is TRBV30, the J call TRBJ2-7, with D perhaps matching TRBD1 (5 bases). The V and J ends lost 1 base and 7 bases respectively, with 11 bases between them. CDR1 is GTSNPN and CDR2 is SVGIG in the germline V gene (reference sequence). This CDR3 comprises 12 residues. CDR3 sequence reads: CAWSAGSEEQYF. CDR3 DNA sequence: TGTGCCTGGAGTGCAGGGTCTGAAGAGCAGTACTTC. Looking up the rest from reference TRBV30 and TRBJ2-7 gives the full variable domain: SQTIHQWPATLVQPVGSPLSLECTVEGTSNPNLYWYRQAAGRGLQLLFYSVGIGQISSEVPQNLSASRPQDRQFILSSKKLLLSDSGFYLCAWSAGSEEQYFGPGTRLTVT.

The CDR3 here is CASSATDTQYF. The CDR3 DNA reads TGTGCCAGCAGCGCCACAGATACGCAGTATTTT. The chain carries TRBV9 and TRBJ2-3; D not resolved. Germline-derived CDR1 and CDR2 are SGDLS and YYNGEE. V lost 3 bases, J lost 2 bases, and 1 base lay in between. This CDR3 has 11 amino acids.

The CDR3 loop is CASSPGTVLGPETQYF. The CDR3 DNA sequence: TGCGCCAGCAGCCCGGGAACGGTTTTGGGCCCGGAGACCCAGTACTTC. This rearrangement joins TRBV5-1 to TRBJ2-5; perhaps TRBD2 as D (5 bases). The germline V gene has CDR1 SGHRS and CDR2 YFSETQ. V was cut by 4 bases and J by 5 bases, with 21 bases left in between. This CDR3 comprises 16 residues.

This clone was seen only once. The rearrangement joins TRBV11-2 to TRBJ2-7; D gene ambiguous. The CDR3 contains 14 residues. Germline V gene data show CDR1 as SGHAT and CDR2 as FQNNGV. The germline V and J ends were trimmed by 5 bases and 1 base, with 12 bases remaining between them. CDR3 amino acids: CASSPTPRSYEQYF. CDR3 coding DNA: TGTGCCAGCAGCCCAACCCCAAGGTCCTACGAGCAGTACTTC. Combining the CDR3 with reference TRBV11-2 and TRBJ2-7 gives the whole variable domain EAGVAQSPRYKIIEKRQSVAFWCNPISGHATLYWYQQILGQGPKLLIQFQNNGVVDDSQLPKDRFSAERLKGVDSTLKIQPAKLEDSAVYLCASSPTPRSYEQYFGPGTRLTVT.

The chain carries TRBV10-3 and TRBJ1-1; 7 nucleotides align to TRBD1. The junction had 8 bases not matched to a gene; V was cut back by 6 bases and J by 4 bases. Germline V gene sequence: CDR1 ENHRY, CDR2 SYGVKD. The CDR3 runs 14 residues. The CDR3 bases are TGTGCCATCAGCCCCAGGGGGGGGGTCACTGAAGCTTTCTTT. It is translated as CAISPRGGVTEAFF.

The chain recombines TRBV19 with TRBJ1-1, with D perhaps matching TRBD1 (6 bases). Trimming removed 3 bases at V and 7 bases at J, with 15 bases between. This CDR3 is built from 14 residues. Looked up from germline, CDR1 is LNHDA and CDR2 is SQIVND (reference sequence). The CDR3 here is CASSIMGASDEAFF. The CDR3 DNA sequence: TGTGCCAGTAGTATTATGGGGGCGTCAGATGAAGCTTTCTTT.

The sample holds a few counts of this clone. This chain joins TRBV5-1 and TRBJ2-7, with 11 bases fitting TRBD2. With V trimmed by 4 bases and J by 0 bases, 3 bases remained unmatched. The CDR3 sequence is 15 residues long. Germline V gene data show CDR1 as SGHRS and CDR2 as YFSETQ. The CDR3 region is CASSVTSGSSYEQYF. CDR3 nucleotide sequence: TGCGCCAGCAGCGTTACTAGCGGGAGCTCCTACGAGCAGTACTTC.

The V and J genes are TRBV2 and TRBJ2-7; D gene ambiguous. The CDR3 runs to 12 residues. Germline values: CDR1 SNHLY, CDR2 FYNNEI. V was pared by 3 bases and J by 6 bases, with 9 bases between. CDR3 amino acids: CASSDPPSEQYF. The CDR3 DNA is TGTGCCAGCAGTGATCCCCCGAGCGAGCAGTACTTC.